The rows below give T cell receptor beta chains drawn from one sample of a study of cytomegalovirus exposure and HLA in healthy donors. Here immunoSEQ multiplex PCR was the method, and the copy in TCRdb shows in-frame clones only, minus some. The table includes some 130,000 clones, roughly four fifths detected once. The source material was PBMCs. These receptors were obtained from a male donor in good health and CMV-seronegative. Both conserved end residues are part of each CDR3. D genes are given only for firm matches. Size tells how often a clone was seen (once, few, many) or the class of an expanded clone, and some rows leave it out.

v_gene	d_gene	abundance	j_gene	CDR3nt	CDR3aa
TRBV7-8	TRBD2	-	TRBJ2-1	TGTGCCAGCAGACCCCTAGCGGGTCCCTCCAATGAGCAGTTCTTC	CASRPLAGPSNEQFF
TRBV5-8	-	-	TRBJ1-6	TGTGCCAGCAGCTTGATTGGGCGAGATAATTCACCCCTCCACTTT	CASSLIGRDNSPLHF
TRBV5-1	-	-	TRBJ1-1	TGCGCCAGCAGCTTGGATGCGGGTACTGAAGCTTTCTTT	CASSLDAGTEAFF
TRBV14	TRBD2	-	TRBJ2-1	TGTGCCAGCAGCCCCTGGCCCAGGACGGGGGGCAATGAGCAGTTCTTC	CASSPWPRTGGNEQFF
TRBV28	-	-	TRBJ2-7	TGTGCCAGCAGTCCCTCTTACCAGACGGGCTCCTACGAGCAGTACTTC	CASSPSYQTGSYEQYF
TRBV14	-	-	TRBJ2-7	TGTGCCAGCAGCCATCCAACGCAGGGGCTCCCCTACGAGCAGTACTTC	CASSHPTQGLPYEQYF
TRBV7-9	-	-	TRBJ1-4	TGTGCCAGCAGCCCCAGGGCGCCCCGATCCAATGAAAAACTGTTTTTT	CASSPRAPRSNEKLFF
TRBV7-6	TRBD2	-	TRBJ2-1	TGTGCCAGCAGTTCGAATCAAGCGGGGATCTCCTACAATGAGCAGTTCTTC	CASSSNQAGISYNEQFF
TRBV6-5	TRBD1	-	TRBJ2-5	TGTGCCAGCAGTGCCGGGACAGGGACCGAAGAGACCCAGTACTTC	CASSAGTGTEETQYF
TRBV7-3	-	-	TRBJ1-1	TGTGCCAGCAGCCGCAGACAGAACACTGAAGCTTTCTTT	CASSRRQNTEAFF
TRBV9	TRBD2	-	TRBJ2-7	TGTGCCAGCAGCGTAGGGCCTAGCGGCAGCTACGAGCAGTACTTC	CASSVGPSGSYEQYF
TRBV19	-	-	TRBJ1-1	TGTGCCACCCGCTCCTGGGCCGAGAACACTGAAGCTTTCTTT	CATRSWAENTEAFF
TRBV7-2	-	-	TRBJ2-2	TGTGCCAGCAGCTCGCGGACAGCCGGGGAGCTGTTTTTT	CASSSRTAGELFF
TRBV25-1	TRBD1	once	TRBJ2-7	TGTGCCAGCAGTGAATGGGGACAGCCGTCGGACGAGCAGTACTTC	CASSEWGQPSDEQYF
TRBV30	TRBD2	-	TRBJ2-3	TGTGCCTGGAGTGGGTCCGTGCGGGGGGGCCCCGATACGCAGTATTTT	CAWSGSVRGGPDTQYF
TRBV7-9	TRBD2	-	TRBJ2-2	TGTGCCAGCACCACGGGACTAGCGGGAGGGAACACCGGGGAGCTGTTTTTT	CASTTGLAGGNTGELFF
TRBV20-1	-	-	TRBJ2-1	TGCAGTGCTCCTAGAAACAATGAGCAGTTCTTC	CSAPRNNEQFF
TRBV7-2	TRBD2	-	TRBJ2-5	TGTGCCAGCAGCTTCGGGGGAGGGCGGGAGACCCAGTACTTC	CASSFGGGRETQYF
TRBV29-1	-	-	TRBJ2-7	TGCAGCGTTGAATCGGAGGAAAGCTACGAGCAGTACTTC	CSVESEESYEQYF
TRBV28	-	-	TRBJ1-6	TGTGCCAGCAGTTTTGGGTTTGTGGGGAGCTCCTATAATTCACCCCTCCACTTT	CASSFGFVGSSYNSPLHF
TRBV7-9	-	-	TRBJ1-1	TGTGCCAGCAGCCCGGAGGACGGCACTGAAGCTTTCTTT	CASSPEDGTEAFF
TRBV5-4	-	-	TRBJ1-1	TGTGCCAGCAGCCCCCGACAAGGAATGAACACTGAAGCTTTCTTT	CASSPRQGMNTEAFF
TRBV5-4	-	-	TRBJ2-2	TGTGCCAGCATCGGAGGGGGGGGAGCCGGGGAGCTGTTTTTT	CASIGGGGAGELFF
TRBV6-5	TRBD1	once	TRBJ1-2	TGTGCCAGCAGTTACCGTGGACAGGGTGGAGGCTACACCTTC	CASSYRGQGGGYTF
TRBV9	-	once	TRBJ1-1	TGTGCCAGCAGCATGGAGGGTAACACTGAAGCTTTCTTT	CASSMEGNTEAFF
TRBV29-1	-	-	TRBJ2-7	TGCAGCGTTGAACAGGGTGCAGGGACTCGAGAGCAGTACTTC	CSVEQGAGTREQYF
TRBV27	TRBD2	-	TRBJ2-1	TGTGCCAGCAGTGTACTAGCGGGGGACAACATGCGGAACAATGAGCAGTTCTTC	CASSVLAGDNMRNNEQFF
TRBV5-1	TRBD1	few	TRBJ2-5	TGCGCCAGCAGCTTGGGGGACAGGGGATGGAAGACCCAGTACTTC	CASSLGDRGWKTQYF
TRBV20-1	-	-	TRBJ2-7	TGCAGTGCTAGAGCTACTTACGAGCAGTACTTC	CSARATYEQYF
TRBV15	-	-	TRBJ2-1	TGTGCCACCAGCAGAGGCACTAGAACTAATGAGCAGTTCTTC	CATSRGTRTNEQFF
TRBV18	TRBD2	once	TRBJ2-1	TGTGCCAGCTCACCACGGGCTAGCGGGGTGCACAATGAGCAGTTCTTC	CASSPRASGVHNEQFF
TRBV15	-	once	TRBJ2-5	TGTGCCACCAGCAGCGGGGGGCGAGAGACCCAGTACTTC	CATSSGGRETQYF
TRBV7-2	TRBD1	-	TRBJ1-4	TGTGCCAGCAGCCCGGCCGGGACAGCTAATGAAAAACTGTTTTTT	CASSPAGTANEKLFF
TRBV2	-	few	TRBJ2-7	TGTGCCAGCAGTGCCCAGGGAAGTGAGCAGTACTTC	CASSAQGSEQYF
TRBV29-1	-	-	TRBJ2-1	TGCAGCGTGGAGAGGGCTGGAGTCCACAATGAGCAGTTCTTC	CSVERAGVHNEQFF
TRBV11-2	-	once	TRBJ2-1	TGTGCCAGCAGCGTCGACACAGGCGAGCAGTTCTTC	CASSVDTGEQFF
TRBV11-1	-	-	TRBJ2-1	TGTGCCAGCGCCTTCGGACAGGGAGGGTTAGAGCAGTTCTTC	CASAFGQGGLEQFF
TRBV7-2	-	-	TRBJ2-3	TGTGCCGGGGGCCAGGGGCGCACAGATACGCAGTATTTT	CAGGQGRTDTQYF
TRBV5-4	-	-	TRBJ1-2	TGTGCCAGCAGCTTGGGAGTTGGCTACACCTTC	CASSLGVGYTF
TRBV4-3	TRBD2	few	TRBJ2-2	TGCGCCAGCAGCCAAGTAGCGGGGGGGCCCGGGGAGCTGTTTTTT	CASSQVAGGPGELFF
TRBV9	-	-	TRBJ2-2	TGTGCCAGCAGCGTGGGAGGCACCGGGGAGCTGTTTTTT	CASSVGGTGELFF
TRBV5-1	TRBD1	-	TRBJ1-3	TGCGCCAGCAGTCCGGGACAGGCCTGGGGAAACACCATATATTTT	CASSPGQAWGNTIYF
TRBV7-9	TRBD1	once	TRBJ1-1	TGTGCCAGCAGCTTGGCAGGGGGCCCAACTGAAGCTTTCTTT	CASSLAGGPTEAFF
TRBV18	-	-	TRBJ2-3	TGTGCCAGCTCACCAAATCCAGGGGATACGCAGTATTTT	CASSPNPGDTQYF
TRBV5-5	-	-	TRBJ2-7	TGTGCCAGCAGCTTGGCCTGGGCAGCATCCTACGAGCAGTACTTC	CASSLAWAASYEQYF
TRBV4-2	TRBD2	-	TRBJ2-7	TGTGCCAGCAGCCAAGACTTAGCGGGAGGAAACTACGAGCAGTACTTC	CASSQDLAGGNYEQYF
TRBV28	TRBD1	-	TRBJ2-6	TGTGCCAGCAGTAAAGACAGGGGAGACTCTGGGGCCAACGTCCTGACTTTC	CASSKDRGDSGANVLTF
TRBV5-4	TRBD1	-	TRBJ1-4	TGTGCCAGCAGCTTAGTGGGACAGGGGGATGAAAAACTGTTTTTT	CASSLVGQGDEKLFF
TRBV29-1	TRBD1	-	TRBJ1-3	TGCAGCGTTACGAGGGACAGTGGGGACACCATATATTTT	CSVTRDSGDTIYF